This T cell receptor (beta chain) was identified in a study of cytomegalovirus exposure and HLA in healthy donors. Notes on the study in general: Reported performance of the classifier showed diagnosis of cytomegalovirus status with high specificity and sensitivity.

Germline assignment: CDR1 MGHRA and CDR2 YSYEKL. This CDR3 region has 16 residues. Unmatched junction bases numbered 6, after V lost 4 bases and J lost 0 bases. 13 Jbeta primers and 60 Vbeta primers were used for the PCR. Sequenced by immunoSEQ multiplex PCR; TCRdb stores in-frame clones only, minus some. This table has approximately 180,000 clones, around four fifths appearing once. A word on this clone: Its target is unknown.

The chain recombines TRBV4-1 with TRBJ1-2; 9 bases agree with TRBD1. The sequence was collected from a woman between 35 and 50 years old in good health and CMV-seronegative. Material: PBMCs. In DNA form, the CDR3 reads TGCGCCAGCAGCCGGCACGGGACAGGGACTAACTATGGCTACACCTTC. This codes for CASSRHGTGTNYGYTF.